The clone carrying this T cell receptor beta chain was counted a few times. What it binds is unknown. V was cut by 2 bases and J by 4 bases, with 21 bases left in between. Germline values: CDR1 GTSNPN, CDR2 SVGIG (reference sequence). The CDR3 spans 16 residues. The sample originates from a study of identical twins. Points from the study as a whole: Among monozygotic twins, out-of-frame TCR alpha sharing exceeded what models predicted.

cDNA molecules carried unique molecular identifiers, and template switching added a universal primer site. MiXCR, applied by TCRdb to the 5' RACE reads, yields one record per CDR3 protein. The repertoire holds a few hundred thousand distinct CDR3 sequences, nearly 10% seen once, with 2.5% to 3.5% in the top ten. Every one of the donors was a healthy Caucasian. The sample also formed part of further work on yellow fever vaccine responses in identical twins.

This sequence joins TRBV30 and TRBJ2-7, with a possible D match to TRBD2 (6 bases). The sequencing input was PBMCs. The TCR comes from a woman between 18 and 29 years old in good health. CDR3 DNA: TGTGCCTGGAGTCCCCCCGGGGTCGGCGGGGTTTACGAGCAGTACTTC. Its translation: CAWSPPGVGGVYEQYF.